This T cell receptor (beta chain) was sequenced for a study of blood T cell repertoires in COVID-19 (dated by TCRdb to the early 2020s). Regarding the study in general: Samples covering the acute and convalescent phases of COVID-19 were provided by collaborators in the United States, Italy and Spain. The sample metadata nearly always contained a de-identified subject ID, COVID-19 status, age in years and sex. The samples were drawn from the first 160 participants of the ongoing ImmuneRACE study and from 950 to 1,500 subjects provided by 6 global collaborators. The dataset comprised deeply sampled blood TCRbeta repertoires from subjects exposed to, actively infected with, or recovered from COVID-19. A freely available public database, intended as a resource for researchers studying the immune response to SARS-CoV-2, is where the repertoires were released. The prospective study material was composed of cDNA or gDNA derived from T cells, B-cell-depleted T cells, or PBMCs. HLA class I and class II types, where available, came from metadata supplied by the sample provider rather than from assay-based typing. The paper as a whole reports these results and caveats: How much clinical and demographic metadata was included differed by source and by participant, and the metadata was provided uncurated.

TCRbeta CDR3 regions were amplified from genomic DNA using the immunoSEQ Assay, a bias-controlled multiplex PCR. From the authors' description of their analysis: The number of nucleated cells in each sample was estimated from the amplification of reference gene primers within the assay. To quantify the absolute abundance of each unique TCRbeta CDR3 rearrangement, sequence reads were collapsed and filtered. For each sample, productive Simpson clonality was calculated by taking the square root of Simpson's diversity index across productive rearrangements. Imported from immuneACCESS, the table was reduced by TCRdb to in-frame sequences with V and J called. These copies leave out some clones; in studies compared against another copy, an unresolved V gene accounts for under half, and the cause of the remainder is not known. D and trimming come from the DNA, and the V and J calls and clone size come from that table. The sample includes more than 150,000 clones, with 81% observed a single time. The top ten clones comprise 9% to 15% of the sample.

Comment on this clone: Its antigen is not yet known. No base quality information exists; no much larger clone differs at one position.

In Seattle, one collaborating source enrolled patients while the infection was active and tracked those patients longitudinally over the course of disease. Collaborating institutions collected whole blood in K2EDTA tubes following their own protocols. Collaborator samples were shipped for TCRbeta analysis as frozen whole blood, isolated PBMCs, or DNA extracted from either sample type. Measured from the cysteine to the phenylalanine, the CDR3 is 15 residues long. Kept here is only the CDR3 DNA, which spans 45 bases and is read in frame from base 1. V has 0 bases trimmed and J has 5 bases trimmed; junction bases matching no gene number 8. CDR1 is given as GTSNPN and CDR2 as SVGIG, both from the germline V gene (reference sequence).

The material sequenced was peripheral blood. The sequence came from an elderly woman with COVID-19, enrolled during active disease. In this chain, TRBV30 is recombined with TRBJ2-5, with 8 central nucleotides matching TRBD1. The DNA is TGTGCCTGGAGTGTACCCAGGGGGCTTGGGGAGACCCAGTACTTC. This sequence encodes CAWSVPRGLGETQYF.